Listed below are T cell receptor beta chains from one sample, sequenced in a study of blood T cells in healthy people across ages. TCRdb independently ran MiXCR on the 5' RACE reads; one entry per CDR3 protein. The table lists about 1.5 million distinct CDR3 sequences, roughly 43% of them singletons, with approximately 4.1% in the top ten. Source material: blood. These receptors were taken from a young woman in good health. Both conserved end residues are part of each CDR3. Each record gives: J gene, D gene, clone size, CDR3 length, V gene, CDR3 DNA, CDR3 protein. The D gene is left open where the match is weak. A clone size is listed for some rows: how often the clone was seen (once, few, many), or a class if it is expanded.

TRBJ2-7 - - 13 TRBV20-1 TGCAGTGCCAAGACTAGGGCAACCTACGAGCAGTACTTC CSAKTRATYEQYF
TRBJ1-1 - - 15 TRBV4-1 TGCGCCAGCAGCCGCCCCCCGGGACAGAACACTGAAGCTTTCTTT CASSRPPGQNTEAFF
TRBJ1-1 TRBD1 - 16 TRBV7-9 TGTGCCAGCAGCTCATTTACCGGGACAGTGAGGACTGAAGCTTTCTTT CASSSFTGTVRTEAFF
TRBJ2-1 TRBD2 once 14 TRBV20-1 TGCAGTGCTAGCGGACTAGCGGGCCACAATGAGCAGTTCTTC CSASGLAGHNEQFF
TRBJ2-7 - few 12 TRBV29-1 TGCAGCGTTGAAGGCAACTACAATGAGCAGTACTTC CSVEGNYNEQYF
TRBJ1-1 - - 14 TRBV12-3/TRBV12-4 TGTGCCAGCAGTCCGCTGACAGGTTACACTGAAGCTTTCTTT CASSPLTGYTEAFF
TRBJ1-6 TRBD1 - 14 TRBV3-1 TGTGCCAGTAAAATAGGAGGGGGCAGTTCACCCCTCCACTTT CASKIGGGSSPLHF
TRBJ1-1 - few 12 TRBV7-9 TGTGCCAGCAGCTATAGGGAGTTCGAAGCTTTCTTT CASSYREFEAFF
TRBJ1-5 - few 14 TRBV27 TGTGCCAGCAGTTTACAGGGCGATAATCAGCCCCAGCATTTT CASSLQGDNQPQHF
TRBJ1-5 TRBD1 - 17 TRBV20-1 TGCAGTGCTAGAGATCACCCCGGGACAGGGGGGAATCAGCCCCAGCATTTT CSARDHPGTGGNQPQHF
TRBJ2-7 - few 15 TRBV4-3 TGCGCCAGCAGCCACTCCACCGGGATAACCGGCGAGCAGTACTTC CASSHSTGITGEQYF
TRBJ2-1 - few 11 TRBV7-2 TGTGCCAGCACCACGGCCCATGAGCAGTTCTTC CASTTAHEQFF
TRBJ2-3 - - 19 TRBV18 TGTGCCAGCTCCGTACTGGTAAATACAGGCACCTCTAGCACAGATACGCAGTATTTT CASSVLVNTGTSSTDTQYF
TRBJ2-1 TRBD2 - 21 TRBV28 TGTGCCAGCAGCGTAGGGGGGGTGCTTAGCGGGAAACCGAGCTCCTACAATGAGCAGTTCTTC CASSVGGVLSGKPSSYNEQFF
TRBJ2-6 - - 19 TRBV12-5 TGTGCTAGTGGTCCACCGGAGTGGACATCCCTTACTGGGGCCAACGTCCTGACTTTC CASGPPEWTSLTGANVLTF
TRBJ2-1 TRBD2 - 18 TRBV20-1 TGCGGTGCTAGAGATCACGGACTAGCGGGCGTCTCCTACAATGAGCAGTTCTTC CGARDHGLAGVSYNEQFF
TRBJ2-3 - - 21 TRBV11-1 TGTGCCAGCAGCTTATACATGTCTATCGTTTTGAGGACCCCTAGCACAGATACGCAGTATTTT CASSLYMSIVLRTPSTDTQYF
TRBJ1-2 - - 10 TRBV20-1 TGCAGTGCGCCGATACAGAGCTACACCTTC CSAPIQSYTF
TRBJ1-1 - few 14 TRBV4-3 TGCGCCAGCAGCCAAGATCGTTCGTTATCTGAAGCTTTCTTT CASSQDRSLSEAFF
TRBJ1-1 - - 12 TRBV20-1 TGCAGTGCTTCGACACTGAACACTGAAGCTTTCTTT CSASTLNTEAFF
TRBJ1-1 - few 14 TRBV3-1 TGTGCCAGCAGCCAAGAAAGGGAGCACACTGAAGCTTTCTTT CASSQEREHTEAFF
TRBJ1-1 - - 15 TRBV20-1 TGCAGTGCTAGAGTTTTTAGCGCAGGGAACACTGAAGCTTTCTTT CSARVFSAGNTEAFF
TRBJ1-5 TRBD1 - 23 TRBV9 TGTGCCACGATCCTGCACATCCGGATCAAAGGACAGGGAAGAAGGTGCAATAATCAGCCCCAGCATTTT CATILHIRIKGQGRRCNNQPQHF
TRBJ2-7 - few 15 TRBV27 TGTGCCAGCAGGTGGTCGACGACTAGCTCCTACGAGCAGTACTTC CASRWSTTSSYEQYF
TRBJ1-5 TRBD1 - 19 TRBV25-1 TGTGCCAGCATCTTATCGGGACAGGGTGTTCCGTATAGCAATCAGCCCCAGCATTTT CASILSGQGVPYSNQPQHF
TRBJ2-3 - - 15 TRBV28 TGTGCCAGCAGTCGTGACGCAGCTAGCACAGATACGCAGTATTTT CASSRDAASTDTQYF
TRBJ2-7 TRBD1 - 17 TRBV4-3 TGCGCCAGCAGCCAGGCTAACAGGGGGCTGGGATCCTACGAGCAGTACTTC CASSQANRGLGSYEQYF
TRBJ2-1 - few 17 TRBV6-2/TRBV6-3 TGTGCCAGCAGAAGGGATTATGCGGAAGACTCCTACAATGAGCAGTTCTTC CASRRDYAEDSYNEQFF
TRBJ1-5 - once 15 TRBV2 TGTGCCAGCAGCGCGATGTGGGGAAGCAATCAGCCCCAGCATTTT CASSAMWGSNQPQHF
TRBJ1-1 - - 15 TRBV9 TGTGCCAGCAGCTCCACGGGAGACATGAACACTGAAGCTTTCTTT CASSSTGDMNTEAFF
TRBJ1-1 TRBD1 - 16 TRBV11-2 TGTGCCTGCAGCTTATGGAGGGGGCTAGGGTTTACTGAAGCTTTCTTT CACSLWRGLGFTEAFF
TRBJ1-2 - - 16 TRBV4-3 TGCGCCAGCAGCCAGATCGCGGGTCGGGAGGACTATGGCTACACCTTC CASSQIAGREDYGYTF
TRBJ2-1 - many 13 TRBV7-2 TGTGCCAGCAGCTTAACTTACAAGAATGAGCAGTTCTTC CASSLTYKNEQFF
TRBJ2-7 - - 16 TRBV5-1 TGCGCCAGCAGCTCGAGAGGGACGCCACAAACCTACGAGCAGTACTTC CASSSRGTPQTYEQYF
TRBJ1-1 - - 13 TRBV5-1 TGCGCCAGCAGCTCAGGGGATCGGACTGAAGTTTTCTTT CASSSGDRTEVFF
TRBJ2-7 TRBD1 few 15 TRBV4-1 TGCGCCAGCAGCCGGGACCGGACAGGGAACTACGAGCAGTACTTC CASSRDRTGNYEQYF
TRBJ1-2 TRBD1 - 14 TRBV7-2 TGTGCCAGCAGCTTAGGAGCCCGGACAGGGGGCTACACCTTC CASSLGARTGGYTF
TRBJ1-2 - - 12 TRBV25-1 TGTGTCAGCAGGCCCGGGGACTATGGCTACACCTTC CVSRPGDYGYTF
TRBJ1-4 - - 11 TRBV5-5 TGTGCCAGCAGCTTGTACGGAGAAGAGTTTTTT CASSLYGEEFF
TRBJ2-5 - - 10 TRBV30 TGTGCCTGGAGTGACGAGACCCAGTACTTC CAWSDETQYF
TRBJ2-1 - - 14 TRBV20-1 TGCAGTGCCAAGGCGACACGCTCCTACAATGAGCAGTTCTTC CSAKATRSYNEQFF
TRBJ1-2 TRBD1 - 16 TRBV15 TGTGCCACCAGCAGAGGAAGGGACAGCTCCTTCTATGGCTACACCTTC CATSRGRDSSFYGYTF
TRBJ2-1 TRBD2 - 19 TRBV3-1 TGTGCCAGCAGCCCACGTCGGGGCCAACCGAGCGGGGCCTACAATGAGCAGTTCTTC CASSPRRGQPSGAYNEQFF
TRBJ2-7 - - 13 TRBV24-1 TGTGCCACCAGTAGTGTCGGGGAGGACGAGCAGTACTTC CATSSVGEDEQYF
TRBJ2-5 - - 13 TRBV29-1 TGCAGCGTTGAGGTTTCAAGAATTGAGACCCAGTACTTC CSVEVSRIETQYF
TRBJ2-1 - - 19 TRBV7-6 TGTGCCAGCAGCTTAGCGCGCTATAGGACGAGGGGTAAATACAATGAGCAGTTCTTC CASSLARYRTRGKYNEQFF
TRBJ1-1 - - 14 TRBV5-5 TGTGCCAGCAGCTTCTCAGGGGAGGGCACTGAAGCTTTCTTT CASSFSGEGTEAFF
TRBJ1-2 TRBD1 - 16 TRBV15 TGTGCCACCAGCAGAGGTCCAGGGGGCACTAACTATGGCTACACCTTC CATSRGPGGTNYGYTF
TRBJ2-1 - few 12 TRBV20-1 TGCAGTGCTAGGGGGCCCCACAATGAGCAGTTCTTC CSARGPHNEQFF
TRBJ2-7 TRBD1 - 14 TRBV20-1 TGCAGTGCTAACAGACAGGGGGCGCACTACGAGCAGTACTTC CSANRQGAHYEQYF
TRBJ2-7 - - 15 TRBV5-1 TGCGCCAGCAGCTTGGCGGGCGGGATTCGCCACGAGCAGTACTTC CASSLAGGIRHEQYF
TRBJ2-3 - many 12 TRBV4-1 TGCGCCAGCAGCCAAGACACAGATACGCAGTATTTT CASSQDTDTQYF
TRBJ1-2 TRBD1 few 15 TRBV5-1 TGCGCCAGCAGCGGATCCGGGACAGGGATCTATGGCTACACCTTC CASSGSGTGIYGYTF
TRBJ1-6 - - 14 TRBV12-3/TRBV12-4 TGTGCCAGCAGTTTTAGTGGCAGAAATTCACCCCTCCACTTT CASSFSGRNSPLHF
TRBJ2-6 - once 16 TRBV4-3 TGCGCCAGCAGCCAAGAGGTCGGTGAAGGGGCCAACGTCCTGACTTTC CASSQEVGEGANVLTF
TRBJ2-6 TRBD1 few 16 TRBV10-3 TGTGCCTCCTACCCAGGACAGGGGGACGGGGCCAACGTCCTGACTTTC CASYPGQGDGANVLTF
TRBJ2-1 TRBD1 many 16 TRBV5-1 TGTGCCAGCAGTTTAGGCACAGGGGGCTCCTACAATGAGCAGTTCTTC CASSLGTGGSYNEQFF